A single sample gave rise to the 5 T cell receptor beta chains below, sequenced in a study of T-cell reconstitution after alpha-beta-depleted transplantation in children. Unique molecular identifiers tagged the TCRbeta library. TCRdb called the PCR reads again in MiXCR, with one record for every CDR3 protein. The data show fewer than 750,000 distinct CDR3 sequences, more than 20% seen once. Source: PBMCs, mostly from graft donor cells, taken 360 days after TCRalphabeta/CD19-depleted stem cell transplant. Receptors were obtained from a boy under two years old who had a stem cell transplant for acute myeloid leukemia, so the T cells may come from the graft donor.

The CDR3 here is CASSFGVAYEQYV. As DNA, the CDR3 is TGTGCCAGCAGTTTCGGGGTAGCCTACGAGCAGTACGTC. The chain is built from TRBV12-3 or TRBV12-4 and TRBJ2-7; tentative D call: TRBD2 (5 bases). CDR3 size: 13 residues. V lost 3 bases and J 2 bases, leaving 8 bases between the germline ends.

The chain joins TRBV4-3 to TRBJ2-3; 9 positions agree with TRBD2. Germline lookup yields CDR1 LGHNA and CDR2 YSLEER. There are 18 residues in the CDR3. V lost 2 bases to trimming and J lost 0 bases; unmatched junction nucleotides: 9. CDR3 residues: CASSQHVSGGTSTDTQYF. CDR3 sequence (DNA): TGCGCCAGCAGCCAACATGTTAGCGGGGGCACTAGCACAGATACGCAGTATTTT.

This clonotype was counted at least ten times. The rearrangement links TRBV5-1 to TRBJ2-1; 13 positions match TRBD2. V was pared by 3 bases and J by 7 bases, with 10 bases of the junction left unmatched. CDR3 length: 17 amino acids. Germline CDR1 and CDR2: SGHRS and YFSETQ. This chain's CDR3 is CASSSSRLAGGPNEQFF. The CDR3 DNA sequence: TGCGCCAGCAGCTCATCCAGACTAGCGGGGGGCCCAAATGAGCAGTTCTTC.

A few counts support this clonotype. This chain links TRBV5-6 with TRBJ2-7, with 7 bases lining up with TRBD1. This CDR3 contains 15 residues. After removal of 0 bases from V and 4 bases from J, the junction contained 7 bases not matched to a gene. Germline assignment: CDR1 SGHDT and CDR2 YYEEEE. CDR3 nucleotides: TGTGCCAGCAGCTTGGCCTCCGGGACAGAGTACGAGCAGTACTTC. Translating it yields CASSLASGTEYEQYF.

The gene calls are TRBV12-3 or TRBV12-4 and TRBJ2-1; D not resolved. V shed 2 bases and J shed 10 bases, with 9 bases lying between them. The CDR3 is made up of 12 amino acids. The CDR3 spells CASSLPRSEQFF. The DNA for the CDR3 is TGTGCCAGCAGTTTACCGAGATCGGAGCAGTTCTTC.